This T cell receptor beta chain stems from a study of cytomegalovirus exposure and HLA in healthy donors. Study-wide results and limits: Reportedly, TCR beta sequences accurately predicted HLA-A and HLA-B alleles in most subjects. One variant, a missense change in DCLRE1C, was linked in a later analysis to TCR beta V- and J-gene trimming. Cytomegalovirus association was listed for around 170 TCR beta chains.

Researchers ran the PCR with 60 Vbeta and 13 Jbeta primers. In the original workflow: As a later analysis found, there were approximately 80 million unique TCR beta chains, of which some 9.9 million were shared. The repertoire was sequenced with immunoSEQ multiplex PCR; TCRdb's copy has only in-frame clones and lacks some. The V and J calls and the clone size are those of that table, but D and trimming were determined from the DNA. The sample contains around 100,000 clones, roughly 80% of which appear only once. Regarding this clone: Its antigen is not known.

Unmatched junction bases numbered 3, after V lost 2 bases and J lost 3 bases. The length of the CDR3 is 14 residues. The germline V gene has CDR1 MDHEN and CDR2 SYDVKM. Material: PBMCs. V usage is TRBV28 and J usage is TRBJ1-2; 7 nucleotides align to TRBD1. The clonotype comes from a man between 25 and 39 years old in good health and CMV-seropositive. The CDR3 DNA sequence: TGTGCCAGCAGTTTACCAGGGGGACACTATGGCTACACCTTC. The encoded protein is CASSLPGGHYGYTF.